A selection of T cell receptor beta chains follows, all from one sample in a study of neurological immune-mediated disorders. TCRdb fed the 5' RACE reads into MiXCR, producing one record per CDR3 protein. The sample consists of around 55,000 distinct CDR3 sequences, about 4.2% of them appearing once. The specimen sequenced was CD4+ T cells from blood. The receptors derive from a woman aged 40 to 49 with multiple sclerosis. Each CDR3 is given with its conserved first and last residue. A D gene is named only where the DNA matches it firmly. Clone size is stated in some rows and not others, as once, few, many or a class when expanded.

J gene: TRBJ1-4; D gene: TRBD1; clone size: many; V gene: TRBV20-1; CDR3 DNA: TGCAGTGCTAGCCCCCGGCAGGGGGCGCGCGAAAAACTGTTTTTT; CDR3 protein: CSASPRQGAREKLFF
J gene: TRBJ2-7; D gene: TRBD2; clone size: many; V gene: TRBV15; CDR3 DNA: TGTGCCACCAGCAGAGATACTAGCGGGTACGAGCAGTACTTC; CDR3 protein: CATSRDTSGYEQYF
J gene: TRBJ1-3; D gene: NA; clone size: many; V gene: TRBV9; CDR3 DNA: TGTGCCAGCAGCGCCCAATCCCCCGGCCAAGCTGGAAACACCATATATTTT; CDR3 protein: CASSAQSPGQAGNTIYF
J gene: TRBJ1-6; D gene: NA; clone size: many; V gene: TRBV5-1; CDR3 DNA: TGCGCCAGCAGCTTGGCGGCGGGGGGGAGTTCACCCCTCCACTTT; CDR3 protein: CASSLAAGGSSPLHF
J gene: TRBJ2-7; D gene: NA; clone size: NA; V gene: TRBV12-5; CDR3 DNA: TGTGCTAGTGGTTTGGCCCTGCGGCAGGAGCAGTACTTC; CDR3 protein: CASGLALRQEQYF
J gene: TRBJ1-6; D gene: TRBD1; clone size: many; V gene: TRBV6-6; CDR3 DNA: TGTGCCAGCCAGGGGGCAAACTCACCCCTCCACTTT; CDR3 protein: CASQGANSPLHF
J gene: TRBJ1-5; D gene: NA; clone size: many; V gene: TRBV12-5; CDR3 DNA: TGTGCTAGTGGCCCTCCGGCGGGGAACCAGCCCCAGCATTTT; CDR3 protein: CASGPPAGNQPQHF
J gene: TRBJ1-1; D gene: TRBD1; clone size: many; V gene: TRBV19; CDR3 DNA: TGTGCCAGTTATCTGACAGGGGACACTGAAGCTTTCTTT; CDR3 protein: CASYLTGDTEAFF
J gene: TRBJ2-7; D gene: TRBD1; clone size: many; V gene: TRBV20-1; CDR3 DNA: TGCAGTGCTAGAAAGACAGGGAACGAGCAGTACTTC; CDR3 protein: CSARKTGNEQYF
J gene: TRBJ1-5; D gene: NA; clone size: many; V gene: TRBV6-6; CDR3 DNA: TGTGCCAGCAGCCCCTCTAGGCAGCCCCAGCATTTT; CDR3 protein: CASSPSRQPQHF
J gene: TRBJ1-4; D gene: NA; clone size: many; V gene: TRBV5-1; CDR3 DNA: TGCGCCAGCAGCTTGGTTGGTGAAAAACTGTTTTTT; CDR3 protein: CASSLVGEKLFF
J gene: TRBJ2-1; D gene: NA; clone size: many; V gene: TRBV6-5; CDR3 DNA: TGTGCCAGCAAGGCAGGGGAACCCCTTTACAATGAGCAGTTCTTC; CDR3 protein: CASKAGEPLYNEQFF